This T cell receptor (beta chain) was found in a study of beta chain features in type 1 diabetes. The investigators reverse transcribed all of the isolated RNA, so they sequenced expressed TCRB transcripts. Approximately 3.5 million reads, on average, came from each naive, central memory and regulatory T cell sample. This table comes from immunoSEQ multiplex PCR, and its TCRdb copy is limited to in-frame clones, with some not included. The data contain about 150,000 clones, around 8% of them singletons. This clone has more than one count but fewer than ten. The CDR3 extends over 17 amino acids. With V trimmed by 4 bases and J by 2 bases, 7 bases remained unmatched. CDR1 and CDR2 (germline): SGHRS, YFSETQ.

This clonotype was obtained from a man between 18 and 35 years old in good health. The genes are TRBV5-1 and TRBJ2-6; the match to TRBD1 covers 9 bases. The sequenced sample consisted of central memory CD4+ T cells from blood. The CDR3 nucleotides are TGCGCCAGCAGCCGCCGGGACAGGGCTGCTGGGGCCAACGTCCTGACTTTC. This gives the protein CASSRRDRAAGANVLTF. Looking up the rest from reference TRBV5-1 and TRBJ2-6 gives the full variable domain: KAGVTQTPRYLIKTRGQQVTLSCSPISGHRSVSWYQQTPGQGLQFLFEYFSETQRNKGNFPGRFSGRQFSNSRSEMNVSTLELGDSALYLCASSRRDRAAGANVLTFGAGSRLTVL.